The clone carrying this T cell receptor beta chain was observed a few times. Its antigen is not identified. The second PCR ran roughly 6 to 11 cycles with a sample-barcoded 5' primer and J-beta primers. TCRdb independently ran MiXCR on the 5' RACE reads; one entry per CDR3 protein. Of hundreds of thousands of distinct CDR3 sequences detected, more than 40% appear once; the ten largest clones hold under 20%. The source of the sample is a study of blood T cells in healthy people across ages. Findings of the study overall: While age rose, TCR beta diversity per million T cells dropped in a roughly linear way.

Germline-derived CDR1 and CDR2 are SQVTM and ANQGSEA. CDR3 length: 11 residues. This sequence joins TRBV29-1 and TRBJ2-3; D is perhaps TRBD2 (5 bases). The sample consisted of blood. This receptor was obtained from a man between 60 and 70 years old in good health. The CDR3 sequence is CTLLSGDTQYF. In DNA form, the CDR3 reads TGCACCCTTTTGTCGGGGGATACGCAGTATTTT.